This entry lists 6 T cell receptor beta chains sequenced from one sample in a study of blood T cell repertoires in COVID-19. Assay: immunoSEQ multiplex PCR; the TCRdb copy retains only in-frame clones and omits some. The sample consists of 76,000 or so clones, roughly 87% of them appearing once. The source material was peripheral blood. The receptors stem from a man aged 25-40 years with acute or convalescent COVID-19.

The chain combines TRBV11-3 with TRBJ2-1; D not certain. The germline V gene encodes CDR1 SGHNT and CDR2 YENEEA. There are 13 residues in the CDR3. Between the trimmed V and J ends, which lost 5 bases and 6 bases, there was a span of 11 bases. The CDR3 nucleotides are TGTGCCAGCAGCCAACCTAGGCTCAATGAGCAGTTCTTC. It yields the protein CASSQPRLNEQFF.

Here the CDR3 reads CASSTGNQPQHF. The CDR3 nucleotides read TGTGCCAGTAGTACGGGTAATCAGCCCCAGCATTTT. The chain combines TRBV19 with TRBJ1-5; D is unclear. In germline, CDR1 is LNHDA, CDR2 SQIVND (reference sequence). Trimming shortened V by 4 bases and J by 4 bases, and 5 bases separated the two germline ends. This CDR3 comprises 12 residues.

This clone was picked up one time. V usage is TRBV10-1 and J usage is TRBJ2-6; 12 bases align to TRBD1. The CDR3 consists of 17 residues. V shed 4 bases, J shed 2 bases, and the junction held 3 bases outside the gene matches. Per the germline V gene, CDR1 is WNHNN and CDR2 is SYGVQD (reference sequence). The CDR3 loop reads CASSAGTGGAGANVLTF. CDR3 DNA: TGCGCCAGCAGTGCCGGGACAGGGGGCGCTGGGGCCAACGTCCTGACTTTC.

CDR3 sequence: CASSLSSSGRQTQYF. CDR3 bases: TGTGCCAGCAGCTTAAGCTCTAGCGGGAGGCAGACCCAGTACTTC. The chain combines TRBV7-2 with TRBJ2-5, with 11 bases matching TRBD2. The J segment lost 6 bases and the V segment lost 2 bases, leaving 5 bases of the junction unmatched. Germline V CDR1 and CDR2: SGHTA, FQGNSA. CDR3 length equals 15 residues.

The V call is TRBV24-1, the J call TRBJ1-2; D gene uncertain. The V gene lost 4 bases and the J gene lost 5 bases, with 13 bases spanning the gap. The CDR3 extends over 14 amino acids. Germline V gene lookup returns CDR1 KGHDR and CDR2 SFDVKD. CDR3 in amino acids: CATSDTAFRYGYTF. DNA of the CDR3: TGTGCCACCAGTGACACCGCCTTTCGGTATGGCTACACCTTC.

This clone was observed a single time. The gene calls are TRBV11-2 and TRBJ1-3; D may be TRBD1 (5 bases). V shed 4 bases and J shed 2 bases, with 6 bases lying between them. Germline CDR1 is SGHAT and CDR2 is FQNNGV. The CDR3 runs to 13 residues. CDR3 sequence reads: CASSYRTGNTIYF. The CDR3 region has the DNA TGTGCCAGCAGCTACAGGACTGGAAACACCATATATTTT.